This T cell receptor (beta chain) was recovered during a study of beta chain features in type 1 diabetes. The study's findings and limits: A greater similarity of naive, central memory and Treg TCRB repertoires was seen among patients than among healthy donors. Shorter TCRB CDR3s, moderately but significantly so, were found in Type 1 diabetes patients in all four CD4+ subsets.

CDR1 and CDR2 from the germline V gene are SNHLY and FYNNEI. V shed 0 bases and J shed 5 bases, with 10 bases lying between them. The CDR3 length is 14 residues. This clone showed up just a few times. Its antigen is not identified. The entirety of the isolated RNA underwent reverse transcription, so expressed TCRB transcripts were sequenced. Naive, central memory and regulatory T cell samples averaged around 3.3 million reads. Here immunoSEQ multiplex PCR was the method, and the copy in TCRdb shows in-frame clones only, minus some. The sample lists roughly 100,000 clones, under 30% occurring once. The gene calls are TRBV2 and TRBJ2-5; possible D gene TRBD1, 6 bases. Source material: central memory CD4+ T cells from blood. This clonotype was obtained from a young woman with type 1 diabetes. The CDR3 DNA is TGTGCCAGCAGTGAAGCGCTTCAGGGGGAGACCCAGTACTTC. Protein sequence: CASSEALQGETQYF.